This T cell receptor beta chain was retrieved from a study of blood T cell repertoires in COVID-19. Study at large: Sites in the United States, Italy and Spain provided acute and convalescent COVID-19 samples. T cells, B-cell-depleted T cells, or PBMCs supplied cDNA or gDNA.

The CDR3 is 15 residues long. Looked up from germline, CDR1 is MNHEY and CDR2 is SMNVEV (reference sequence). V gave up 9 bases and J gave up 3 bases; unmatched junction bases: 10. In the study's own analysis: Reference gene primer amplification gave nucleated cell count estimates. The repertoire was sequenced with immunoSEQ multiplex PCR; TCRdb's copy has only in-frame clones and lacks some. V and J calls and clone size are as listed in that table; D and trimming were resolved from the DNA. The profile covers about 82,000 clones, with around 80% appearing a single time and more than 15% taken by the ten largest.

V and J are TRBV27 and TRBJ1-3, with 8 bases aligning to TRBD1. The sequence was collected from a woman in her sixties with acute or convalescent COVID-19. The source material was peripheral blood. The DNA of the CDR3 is TGTGCCAGTAGAGGGCCCAGGGGGCTTGGAAACACCATATATTTT. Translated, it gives CASRGPRGLGNTIYF.